These T cell receptor beta chains were read from a single sample in a study of OX40 agonist ivuxolimab in advanced cancers. The table came from immunoSEQ multiplex PCR; TCRdb's copy has only in-frame clones and leaves some out. The sample lists approximately 81,000 clones; 93% were seen once. The specimen comprised CD4+ or CD8+ T cells sorted from blood, sampled in a trial of the OX40 agonist ivuxolimab. Receptors originate from an adult with an advanced solid tumor such as melanoma, head and neck, liver or kidney cancer. Both conserved end residues are part of each CDR3. The order of the fields is J gene, V gene, clone size, D gene, CDR3 DNA, CDR3 protein. A D gene is named only where the DNA matches it firmly. Not all rows give a size; the values are once, few, many and, for expanded clones, a class.

>TRBJ2-7|TRBV4-1|NA|NA
TGCGCCAGCAGCCAAGGGACGGGACCAACCTACGAGCAGTACTTC
CASSQGTGPTYEQYF
>TRBJ1-2|TRBV10-3|NA|NA
TGTGCCATCAGTGACATTCAACGGTTTCGGGGTAGCTACACCTTC
CAISDIQRFRGSYTF
>TRBJ1-4|TRBV5-5|once|TRBD1
TGTGCCAGCAGCCCTATTGGGACAGGGGGTACTGAAAAACTGTTTTTT
CASSPIGTGGTEKLFF
>TRBJ1-1|TRBV7-6|NA|TRBD1
TGTGCCAGCAGCTTAGCGCAGGGGGCGCGGACTGAAGCTTTCTTT
CASSLAQGARTEAFF
>TRBJ2-3|TRBV29-1|NA|NA
TGCAGCGTTGAAATAGGACAGAGTTTCACAGATACGCAGTATTTT
CSVEIGQSFTDTQYF
>TRBJ2-3|TRBV13|NA|TRBD2
TGTGCCAGCAGCTTAGGCCTAGCGGGGGGCTTCATAAGCACAGATACGCAGTATTTT
CASSLGLAGGFISTDTQYF
>TRBJ2-1|TRBV27|NA|NA
TGTGCCAGCAGTCCCCAGTCTGGGGGCGGGATGAAACCCTACAATGAGCAGTTCTTC
CASSPQSGGGMKPYNEQFF
>TRBJ2-7|TRBV7-2|NA|TRBD2
TGTGCCAGCAGCTACGAACTAGCGCCGAGCTCCTACGAGCAGTACTTC
CASSYELAPSSYEQYF
>TRBJ2-1|TRBV2|NA|TRBD2
TGTGCCAGCAGTGGCGATACTAGCGGGAGGCCCAATGAGCAGTTCTTC
CASSGDTSGRPNEQFF
>TRBJ2-1|TRBV7-3|NA|TRBD2
TGTGCCAGCAGCCCCGGACTAGCGGGGTACAATGAGCAGTTCTTC
CASSPGLAGYNEQFF
>TRBJ1-1|TRBV5-5|NA|NA
TGTGCCAGCAGCTTGGCCTCAGCCCCCACTGAAGCTTTCTTT
CASSLASAPTEAFF
>TRBJ2-7|TRBV7-9|NA|TRBD1
TGTGCCAGCAGTCCCGGGACAGGATTGTATTATGGCTCCTACGAGCAGTACTTC
CASSPGTGLYYGSYEQYF
>TRBJ1-1|TRBV9|NA|TRBD1
TGTGCCAGCAGCGTAGAGTGGGACAGGGAGAACACTGAAGCTTTCTTT
CASSVEWDRENTEAFF
>TRBJ1-5|TRBV11-2|NA|TRBD1
TGTGCCAGCAGTTACGGACAGGAGAATCAGCCCCAGCATTTT
CASSYGQENQPQHF
>TRBJ2-1|TRBV7-9|NA|NA
TGTGCCAGCAGCTTCCCCGCCGGTAATGAGCAGTTCTTC
CASSFPAGNEQFF
>TRBJ2-2|TRBV27|NA|TRBD2
TGTGCCAGCAGTTTACTAGCGGGGGGGGTCCCCGGGGAGCTGTTTTTT
CASSLLAGGVPGELFF
>TRBJ2-7|TRBV25-1|NA|TRBD1
TGTGCCAGCAGTGCGGACAGGATTTCCCACGAGCAGTACTTC
CASSADRISHEQYF
>TRBJ2-3|TRBV6-1|NA|NA
TGTGCCAGCAGTGCACACAGGTCCTATAGCACAGATACGCAGTATTTT
CASSAHRSYSTDTQYF
>TRBJ1-5|TRBV6-5|NA|NA
TGTGCCAGCAGTTACGGGAATAGCTCGCCCCAGCATTTT
CASSYGNSSPQHF
>TRBJ1-1|TRBV6-5|once|NA
TGTGCCAGCAGTTACTACACTGAAGCTTTCTTT
CASSYYTEAFF
>TRBJ2-7|TRBV9|NA|NA
TGTGCCAGCAGCGGTCACGGCGGCGAGCAGTACTTC
CASSGHGGEQYF
>TRBJ2-2|TRBV2|once|TRBD2
TGTGCCAGCAGTGTAGCAGCGGGGTGGGTCACCGGGGAGCTGTTTTTT
CASSVAAGWVTGELFF
>TRBJ2-7|TRBV30|NA|NA
TGTGCCTGGAGTGCTACAGGGCTCGAGCAGTACTTC
CAWSATGLEQYF
>TRBJ2-7|TRBV7-9|NA|TRBD1
TGTGCCAGCAGCCCGGGACAGGGGCTACACTACGAGCAGTACTTC
CASSPGQGLHYEQYF
>TRBJ2-7|TRBV6-6|NA|NA
TGTGCCAGCAGTTACCCGACAGGCCCGAGCTCCTACGAGCAGTACTTC
CASSYPTGPSSYEQYF
>TRBJ2-3|TRBV7-7|NA|NA
TGTGCCTCCACGGATACGCAGTATTTT
CASTDTQYF
>TRBJ2-7|TRBV6-5|NA|TRBD1
TGTGCCAGCACCCGGACAGGGTCTGCCTACGAGCAGTACTTC
CASTRTGSAYEQYF
>TRBJ2-7|TRBV6-5|NA|TRBD2
TGTGCCAGCAGTTACGCGGGACTAGCCTACGAGCAGTACTTC
CASSYAGLAYEQYF
>TRBJ1-3|TRBV19|NA|NA
TGTGCCAGTCAGGTGGTGGGCCCTTCTGGAAACACCATATATTTT
CASQVVGPSGNTIYF
>TRBJ2-6|TRBV21-1|NA|NA
TGTGCCAGCAGCGCCCGGGGGGCTGGGGCCAACGTCCTGACTTTC
CASSARGAGANVLTF
>TRBJ1-5|TRBV19|few|NA
TGTGCCAGTAGTATAGCCTTTTTCCAGGATAGCAATCAGCCCCAGCATTTT
CASSIAFFQDSNQPQHF
>TRBJ2-3|TRBV4-3|NA|NA
TGCGCCAGCAGCCAGATACAGGGCGTCGAAGATACGCAGTATTTT
CASSQIQGVEDTQYF
>TRBJ1-1|TRBV29-1|NA|NA
TGCAGCGTTGCCGGCGGTATGAACACTGAAGCTTTCTTT
CSVAGGMNTEAFF
>TRBJ2-7|TRBV2|NA|TRBD2
TGTGCCAGCAGTGCCCCTCTAGCGGGAGACAGCGAGCAGTACTTC
CASSAPLAGDSEQYF
>TRBJ1-1|TRBV27|NA|TRBD1
TGTGCCAGCAGTCCGGACAGGGGTTTGACTGAAGCTTTCTTT
CASSPDRGLTEAFF
>TRBJ2-4|TRBV13|NA|NA
TGTGCCAGCAGCTCCCCGACAGGAGGGGACATTCAGTACTTC
CASSSPTGGDIQYF
>TRBJ2-3|TRBV4-2|NA|NA
TGTGCCAGCAGCCACGCCCCTGTTCGGGGCACAGATACGCAGTATTTT
CASSHAPVRGTDTQYF
>TRBJ1-4|TRBV12-5|NA|NA
TGTGCTAGTGGTTTGAGCCCCGTGGGATACGTTAATGAAAAACTGTTTTTT
CASGLSPVGYVNEKLFF
>TRBJ2-5|TRBV27|NA|NA
TGTGCCAGCAGCACCCGGACAGAACAAGAGACCCAGTACTTC
CASSTRTEQETQYF
>TRBJ2-5|TRBV4-3|NA|TRBD1
TGCGCCAGCAGCCAAGGTTACAGGGGGCATGAGACCCAGTACTTC
CASSQGYRGHETQYF
>TRBJ1-1|TRBV6-5|NA|TRBD1
TGTGCCAGCAGTCGACAGGGGGAGCACACTGAAGCTTTCTTT
CASSRQGEHTEAFF
>TRBJ1-4|TRBV7-9|NA|TRBD1
TGTGCCAGCAGCGCACCACTCCCTGACAGGGTTAATGAAAAACTGTTTTTT
CASSAPLPDRVNEKLFF
>TRBJ1-1|TRBV5-6|NA|NA
TGTGCCAGCAGCTTGGGATGGGGTACTGAAGCTTTCTTT
CASSLGWGTEAFF
>TRBJ1-5|TRBV19|once|NA
TGTGCCAGTAGTTTCAGGGCTCAGCCCCAGCATTTT
CASSFRAQPQHF
>TRBJ1-2|TRBV10-2|few|TRBD1
TGCGCCAGCAGCGACAGGGGGCGGAACTATGGCTACACCTTC
CASSDRGRNYGYTF
>TRBJ1-2|TRBV19|NA|TRBD1
TGTGCCAGTAGTATAGCCGACAGGGCCCCTATTGGCTACACCTTC
CASSIADRAPIGYTF
>TRBJ1-2|TRBV5-4|NA|NA
TGTGCCAGCAGCCCAGGGTACCAGGATGGCTACACCTTC
CASSPGYQDGYTF
>TRBJ1-5|TRBV27|NA|NA
TGTGCCAGCAGTTTAGGCAGGGGCCAGCCCCAGCATTTT
CASSLGRGQPQHF
>TRBJ2-7|TRBV5-8|NA|NA
TGTGCCAGCCGACTAGTTTCGTCCTACGAGCAGTACTTC
CASRLVSSYEQYF
>TRBJ2-5|TRBV29-1|NA|NA
TGCAGCGTCGAACATTGGGAGACCCAGTACTTC
CSVEHWETQYF
>TRBJ1-1|TRBV5-4|NA|NA
TGTGCCAGCAGCTTGGGATCCGGTGCCGAAGCTTTCTTT
CASSLGSGAEAFF
>TRBJ2-1|TRBV25-1|NA|TRBD2
TGTGCCAGCCGGGCTAGCGGGACTTACAATGAGCAGTTCTTC
CASRASGTYNEQFF
>TRBJ2-1|TRBV6-5|NA|NA
TGTGCCAGCAGTTACCAATCTGGGGCAGGGTGGGATGAGCAGTTCTTC
CASSYQSGAGWDEQFF
>TRBJ2-7|TRBV4-1|NA|NA
TGCGCCAGCAGCCAAGGTCCCGACTCTTCCTACGAGCAGTACTTC
CASSQGPDSSYEQYF
>TRBJ2-2|TRBV19|once|NA
TGTGCCAGTACCCTAAACGGCGGGGAGCTGTTTTTT
CASTLNGGELFF
>TRBJ2-7|TRBV28|NA|NA
TGTGCCAGCAGTTTTGCCTCCTACGAGCAGTACTTC
CASSFASYEQYF
>TRBJ2-3|TRBV7-8|once|TRBD2
TGTGCCAGCAGCTTGGGAAGCGGGGGAGATACGCAGTATTTT
CASSLGSGGDTQYF